Described below is a single T cell receptor beta chain sequence and its context. What it binds is not known. About 450 ng RNA was reverse transcribed with alpha and beta constant-region primers. Each of the alpha and beta chains got its own library through chain-specific third strand synthesis with indices. TCRdb re-analysed the 5' RACE reads in MiXCR, keeping a single row per CDR3 protein. Here the sample spans about 6,000 distinct CDR3 sequences, 8.5% to 9% being singletons. The data were taken from a study of HIV-infected patients and healthy controls. Germline assignment: CDR1 GTSNPN and CDR2 SVGIG (reference sequence). V was pared by 2 bases and J by 3 bases, with 6 bases of the junction left unmatched. There are 15 residues in the CDR3. Overall study findings and caveats: HIV-associated CDR3 frequencies dropped significantly during therapy; CMV-associated ones, mostly rising, changed nonsignificantly.

Roughly three months, about 14 weeks, into antiretroviral therapy, follow-up blood was collected. Whole blood was used without fractionation, so all unsorted peripheral T cells were included. The chain is built from TRBV30 and TRBJ2-2; 7 bases map to TRBD2. The receptor was derived from an adult with HIV infection. The input for sequencing was blood, taken during antiretroviral therapy. CDR3 sequence reads: CAWSLGRAYTGELFF. The CDR3 bases are TGTGCCTGGAGTTTAGGGAGGGCGTACACCGGGGAGCTGTTTTTT.